This T cell receptor (beta chain) was identified during a study of T cell responses to AZD1222 COVID-19 vaccine. Findings and limits, study-wide: Regions 160-218 and 743-854 held dominance among vaccine-associated CD4 TCRs, which spanned spike. Donor demographics were predominantly white British with a female majority; clonal diversity may be underestimated.

This CDR3 spans 17 amino acids. V lost 3 bases and J 0 bases, leaving 19 bases between the germline ends. Germline lookup yields CDR1 SGDLS and CDR2 YYNGEE. Assay used: immunoSEQ multiplex PCR; TCRdb lists only in-frame clones, some missing. The repertoire includes roughly 120,000 clones, about nine tenths of them detected once, and roughly 7.7% sits in the top ten. Points on this clone: Antigen: not known.

Sequences were derived from peripheral blood, sampled on day 0 of AZD1222 vaccination. The chain has TRBV9 and TRBJ2-7, with D uncertain. The sequence came from an adult in good health. CDR3 sequence: CASSDTPSDPYSYEQYF. CDR3 in DNA: TGTGCCAGCAGCGATACCCCTTCGGACCCCTACTCCTACGAGCAGTACTTC.